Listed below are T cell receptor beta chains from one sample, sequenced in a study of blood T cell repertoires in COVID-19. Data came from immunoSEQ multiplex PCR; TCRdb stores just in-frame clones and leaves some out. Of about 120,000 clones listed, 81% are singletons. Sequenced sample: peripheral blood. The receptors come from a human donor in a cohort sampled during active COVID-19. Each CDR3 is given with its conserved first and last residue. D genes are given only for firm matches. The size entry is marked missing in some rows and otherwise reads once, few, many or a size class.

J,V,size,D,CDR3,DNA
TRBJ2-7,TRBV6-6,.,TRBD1,CASRGDRVLGQYF,TGTGCCAGCAGGGGAGACAGGGTTTTAGGGCAGTACTTC
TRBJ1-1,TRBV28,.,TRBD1,CASRRGQMNTEAFF,TGTGCCAGCAGGCGGGGACAGATGAACACTGAAGCTTTCTTT
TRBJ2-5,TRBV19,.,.,CASGSPGEEAETQYF,TGTGCCAGTGGAAGCCCAGGGGAAGAGGCGGAGACCCAGTACTTC
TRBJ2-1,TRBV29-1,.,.,CSTPGLGGYEQFF,TGCAGCACCCCCGGGTTGGGAGGCTATGAGCAGTTCTTC
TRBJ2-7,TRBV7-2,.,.,CASSRPGDLEQYF,TGTGCCAGCAGCCGACCGGGAGACCTCGAGCAGTACTTC
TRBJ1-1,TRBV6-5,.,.,CASSYTDSMNTEAFF,TGTGCCAGCAGTTACACCGACTCTATGAACACTGAAGCTTTCTTT
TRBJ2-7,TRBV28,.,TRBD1,CAGQRQGRSYEQYF,TGTGCCGGGCAACGACAGGGGCGCTCATACGAGCAGTACTTC
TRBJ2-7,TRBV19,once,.,CASAGHPAVEQYF,TGTGCCAGTGCTGGACACCCCGCTGTGGAGCAGTACTTC
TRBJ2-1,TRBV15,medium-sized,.,CATSRDWGAHEQFF,TGTGCCACCAGCAGAGATTGGGGCGCCCATGAGCAGTTCTTC
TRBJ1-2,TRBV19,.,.,CASSAGGGYTF,TGTGCCAGTAGTGCGGGCGGCGGCTACACCTTC
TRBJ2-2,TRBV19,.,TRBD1,CASTDRGNTGELFF,TGTGCCAGTACAGACAGGGGCAACACCGGGGAGCTGTTTTTT
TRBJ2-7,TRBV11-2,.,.,CASSFQGPPPNNEQYF,TGTGCCAGCAGCTTTCAGGGGCCCCCACCGAACAACGAGCAGTACTTC
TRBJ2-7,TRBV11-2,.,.,CASSLQTVQDEQYF,TGTGCCAGCAGCTTACAGACAGTCCAAGACGAGCAGTACTTC
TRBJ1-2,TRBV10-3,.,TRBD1,CAIRSQGDYGYTF,TGTGCCATCAGGTCACAGGGGGACTATGGCTACACCTTC
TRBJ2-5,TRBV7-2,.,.,CASSLEGGMKTQYF,TGTGCCAGCAGCTTAGAGGGCGGGATGAAGACCCAGTACTTC
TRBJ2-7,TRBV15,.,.,CATSRHGGSPFEQYF,TGTGCCACCAGCAGACACGGAGGATCCCCTTTCGAGCAGTACTTC
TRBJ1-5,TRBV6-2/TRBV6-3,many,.,CASSDNSGPQHF,TGTGCCAGCAGTGACAACAGCGGGCCCCAGCATTTT
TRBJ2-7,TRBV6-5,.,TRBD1,CASSYSGTGTSYEQYF,TGTGCCAGCAGTTACTCGGGGACAGGGACCTCCTACGAGCAGTACTTC
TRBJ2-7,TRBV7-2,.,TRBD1,CASSATSDRAYEQYF,TGTGCCAGCAGCGCTACTTCGGACAGGGCCTACGAGCAGTACTTC
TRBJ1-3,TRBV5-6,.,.,CASSLAQAVSGNTIYF,TGTGCCAGCAGCTTGGCGCAGGCCGTCTCTGGAAACACCATATATTTT
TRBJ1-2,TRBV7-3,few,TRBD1,CASSPDRGSGYTF,TGTGCCAGCAGTCCAGACAGGGGCTCTGGCTACACCTTC
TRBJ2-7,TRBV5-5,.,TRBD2,CASSRQAGEPYEQYF,TGTGCCAGCAGCCGCCAGGCGGGGGAGCCCTACGAGCAGTACTTC
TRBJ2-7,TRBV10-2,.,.,CASMSKGPYEQYF,TGCGCCAGCATGAGTAAGGGGCCCTACGAGCAGTACTTC
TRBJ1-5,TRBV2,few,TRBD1,CASSGTGGDQPQHF,TGTGCCAGCAGTGGGACAGGGGGCGATCAGCCCCAGCATTTT
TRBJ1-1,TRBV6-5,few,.,CASKGPYREPEAFF,TGTGCCAGCAAGGGCCCGTACAGGGAACCTGAAGCTTTCTTT
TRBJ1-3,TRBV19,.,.,CASTLAGIAGNTIYF,TGTGCCAGTACCTTAGCAGGGATTGCTGGAAACACCATATATTTT
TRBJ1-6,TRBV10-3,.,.,CAISESPGKYNSPLHF,TGTGCCATCAGTGAGTCTCCAGGGAAGTATAATTCACCCCTCCACTTT
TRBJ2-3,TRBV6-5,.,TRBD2,CASSPGLARDTQYF,TGTGCCAGCAGCCCGGGACTAGCGAGAGATACGCAGTATTTT
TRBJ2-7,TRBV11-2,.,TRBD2,CASSLGLAGQYF,TGTGCCAGCAGCCTAGGACTAGCAGGGCAGTACTTC
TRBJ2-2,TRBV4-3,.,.,CASSQDPRTTGELFF,TGCGCCAGCAGCCAAGATCCGCGGACTACCGGGGAGCTGTTTTTT
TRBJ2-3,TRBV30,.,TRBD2,CAWSPGLENSDTQYF,TGTGCCTGGAGCCCGGGACTAGAAAACTCAGATACGCAGTATTTT
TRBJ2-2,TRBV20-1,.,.,CSASWQNTGELFF,TGCAGTGCTAGTTGGCAGAACACCGGGGAGCTGTTTTTT
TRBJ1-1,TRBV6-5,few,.,CATNGGMNTEAFF,TGTGCCACCAATGGGGGCATGAACACTGAAGCTTTCTTT
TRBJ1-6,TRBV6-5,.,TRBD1,CASRGTGNNSPLHF,TGTGCCAGCAGGGGGACAGGGAACAATTCACCCCTCCACTTT
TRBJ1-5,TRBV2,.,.,CASSAQEYQPQHF,TGTGCCAGCAGTGCACAGGAGTATCAGCCCCAGCATTTT
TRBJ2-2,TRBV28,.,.,CASSLGVPGELFF,TGTGCCAGCAGTTTGGGAGTTCCCGGGGAGCTGTTTTTT
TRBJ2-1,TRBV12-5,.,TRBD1,CASGHSQPERGRSYNEQFF,TGTGCTAGTGGCCACTCTCAGCCAGAGAGGGGGCGGTCCTACAATGAGCAGTTCTTC
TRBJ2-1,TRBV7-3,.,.,CASSRLPGDEQFF,TGTGCCAGCAGTCGACTACCGGGCGATGAGCAGTTCTTC
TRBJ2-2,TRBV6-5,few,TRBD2,CASSYGGVGTGELFF,TGTGCCAGCAGTTATGGGGGGGTTGGTACCGGGGAGCTGTTTTTT
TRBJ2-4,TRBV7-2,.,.,CASSLFTGTGGNIQYF,TGTGCCAGCAGCTTATTTACAGGGACGGGCGGAAACATTCAGTACTTC
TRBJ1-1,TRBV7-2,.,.,CASKQGQYTEAFF,TGTGCCAGCAAACAAGGACAGTACACTGAAGCTTTCTTT
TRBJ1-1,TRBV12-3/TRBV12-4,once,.,CASSFTGGTEAFF,TGTGCCAGCAGTTTCACGGGGGGCACTGAAGCTTTCTTT
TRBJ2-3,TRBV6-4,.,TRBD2,CASREERELADTQYF,TGTGCCAGCCGGGAAGAGCGGGAGTTGGCAGATACGCAGTATTTT
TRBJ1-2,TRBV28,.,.,CASSLKQRTNYGYTF,TGTGCCAGCAGTTTGAAACAGCGGACTAACTATGGCTACACCTTC
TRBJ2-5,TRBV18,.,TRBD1,CASSLGTGDQETQYF,TGTGCCAGCTCACTCGGGACAGGGGACCAAGAGACCCAGTACTTC
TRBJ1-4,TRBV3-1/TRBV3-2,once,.,CASSQVEGTGEKLFF,TGTGCCAGCAGCCAAGTGGAGGGTACGGGTGAAAAACTGTTTTTT
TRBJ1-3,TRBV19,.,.,CASSPPTVSGNTIYF,TGTGCCAGTAGCCCTCCGACAGTCTCTGGAAACACCATATATTTT
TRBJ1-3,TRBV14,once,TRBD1,CASSQSRGPGNTIYF,TGTGCCAGCAGCCAATCCAGGGGGCCTGGAAACACCATATATTTT
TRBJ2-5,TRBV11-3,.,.,CASSQGHRRETQYF,TGTGCCAGCAGCCAGGGACATCGGAGGGAGACCCAGTACTTC
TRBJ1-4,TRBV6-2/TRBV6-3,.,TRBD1,CASSHRGKREEKLFF,TGTGCCAGCAGTCACAGGGGAAAAAGGGAAGAAAAACTGTTTTTT
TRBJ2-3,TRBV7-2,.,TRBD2,CASSLGLAGGGTDTQYF,TGTGCCAGCAGCTTAGGACTAGCGGGAGGAGGCACAGATACGCAGTATTTT
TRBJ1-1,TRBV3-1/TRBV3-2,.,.,CASSQVSGDEAFF,TGTGCCAGCAGCCAAGTCTCAGGCGATGAAGCTTTCTTT
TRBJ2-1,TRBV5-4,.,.,CASSEGLLRSYNEQFF,TGTGCCAGCAGCGAAGGACTATTACGCTCCTACAATGAGCAGTTCTTC
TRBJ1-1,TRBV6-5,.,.,CASSWTGTPAFF,TGTGCCAGCAGTTGGACCGGGACACCAGCTTTCTTT
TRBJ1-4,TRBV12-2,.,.,CASRTRGQGYGEKLFF,TGTGCAAGTCGCACGCGTGGACAGGGGTATGGGGAAAAACTGTTTTTT